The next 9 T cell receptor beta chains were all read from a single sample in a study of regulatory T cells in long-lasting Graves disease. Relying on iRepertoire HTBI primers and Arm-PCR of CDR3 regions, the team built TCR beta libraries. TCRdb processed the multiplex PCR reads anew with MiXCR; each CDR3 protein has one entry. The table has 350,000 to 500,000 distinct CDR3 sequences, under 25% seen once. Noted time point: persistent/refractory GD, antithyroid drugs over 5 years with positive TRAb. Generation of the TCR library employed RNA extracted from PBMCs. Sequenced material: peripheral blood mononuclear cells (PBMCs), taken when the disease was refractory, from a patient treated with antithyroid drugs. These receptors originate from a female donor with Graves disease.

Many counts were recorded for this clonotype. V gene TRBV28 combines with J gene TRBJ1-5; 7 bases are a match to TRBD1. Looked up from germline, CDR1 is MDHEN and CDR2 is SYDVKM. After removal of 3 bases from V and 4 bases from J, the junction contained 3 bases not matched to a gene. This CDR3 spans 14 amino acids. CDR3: CASSLEGANQPQHF. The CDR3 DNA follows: TGTGCCAGCAGTTTGGAGGGGGCAAATCAGCCCCAGCATTTT.

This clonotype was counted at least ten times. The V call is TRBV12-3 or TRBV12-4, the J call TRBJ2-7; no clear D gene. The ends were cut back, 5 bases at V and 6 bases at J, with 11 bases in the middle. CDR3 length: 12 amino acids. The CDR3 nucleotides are TGTGCCAGCAGTCTAGGATCTGGCGAGCAGTACTTC. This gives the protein CASSLGSGEQYF.

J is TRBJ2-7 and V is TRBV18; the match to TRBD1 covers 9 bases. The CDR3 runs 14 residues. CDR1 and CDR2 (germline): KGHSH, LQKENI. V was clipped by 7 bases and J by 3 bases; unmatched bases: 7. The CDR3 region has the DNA TGTGCCAGCTGTCGGGGACAGGGTTTCTACGAGCAGTACTTC. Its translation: CASCRGQGFYEQYF. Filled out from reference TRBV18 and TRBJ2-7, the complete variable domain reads NAGVMQNPRHLVRRRGQEARLRCSPMKGHSHVYWYRQLPEEGLKFMVYLQKENIIDESGMPKERFSAEFPKEGPSILRIQQVVRGDSAAYFCASCRGQGFYEQYFGPGTRLTVT.

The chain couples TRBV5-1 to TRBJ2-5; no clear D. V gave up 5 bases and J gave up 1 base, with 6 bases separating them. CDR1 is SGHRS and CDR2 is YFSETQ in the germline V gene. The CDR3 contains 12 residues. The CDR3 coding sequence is TGCGCCAGCAGGTCTGGCCAAGAGACCCAGTACTTC. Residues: CASRSGQETQYF.

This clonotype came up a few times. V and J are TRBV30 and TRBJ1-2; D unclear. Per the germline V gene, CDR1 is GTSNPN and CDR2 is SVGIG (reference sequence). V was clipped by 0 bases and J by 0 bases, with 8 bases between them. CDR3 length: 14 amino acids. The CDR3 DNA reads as TGTGCCTGGAGTGTACAGCCAGCTAACTATGGCTACACCTTC. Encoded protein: CAWSVQPANYGYTF.

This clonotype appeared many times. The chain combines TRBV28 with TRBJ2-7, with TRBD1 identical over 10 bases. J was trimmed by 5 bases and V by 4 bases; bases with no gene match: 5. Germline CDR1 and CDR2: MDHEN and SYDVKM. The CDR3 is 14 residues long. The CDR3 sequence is CASSSPGQGNEQYF. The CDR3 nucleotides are TGTGCCAGCAGTTCCCCGGGACAGGGGAACGAGCAGTACTTC.

In DNA, the CDR3 is TGTGCCAGCAGTAGCCAGGGGGGGCTAAAATCACCCCTCCACTTT. It is translated as CASSSQGGLKSPLHF. The chain combines TRBV6-2 or TRBV6-3 with TRBJ1-6; 7 nucleotides match TRBD1. The germline CDR1 and CDR2 sequences are MNHEY and SVGEGT. The CDR3 contains 15 residues. With V trimmed by 5 bases and J by 10 bases, 11 bases remained unmatched.

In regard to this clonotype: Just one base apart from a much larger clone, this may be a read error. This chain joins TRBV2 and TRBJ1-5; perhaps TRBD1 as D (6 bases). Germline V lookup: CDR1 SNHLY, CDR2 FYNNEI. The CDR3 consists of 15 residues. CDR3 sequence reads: CACSGDSQGSQPQHF. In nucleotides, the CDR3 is TGTGCCTGCAGTGGCGACTCACAGGGTTCTCAGCCCCAGCATTTT.

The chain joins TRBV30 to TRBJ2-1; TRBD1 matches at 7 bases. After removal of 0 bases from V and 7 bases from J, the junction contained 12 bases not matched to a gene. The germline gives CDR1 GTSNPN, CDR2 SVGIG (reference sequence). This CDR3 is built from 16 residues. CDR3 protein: CAWSVRGQSRRNEQFF. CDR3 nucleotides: TGTGCCTGGAGTGTACGGGGACAGAGCCGGCGGAATGAGCAGTTCTTC.